Below are 20 T cell receptor beta chains sequenced from a single sample in a study of CD8+ T cells in alopecia areata. cDNA reverse transcribed from extracted RNA served as the sequencing template. Some clones are missing from TCRdb's copy, which holds only in-frame ones; the method was immunoSEQ multiplex PCR. The table has over 110,000 clones, about half seen once. Material: CD4+ T cells sorted from blood, obtained at week 0. The receptor source for this set is a human donor with alopecia areata.

This clone has only a few counts. This rearrangement joins TRBV4-1 to TRBJ2-7; 7 bases are shared with TRBD1. V lost 2 bases, J lost 4 bases, and 5 bases stayed unmatched. Germline V CDR1 and CDR2: MGHRA, YSYEKL. This CDR3 contains 14 residues. The DNA of the CDR3 is TGCGCCAGCAGCCAAAACAGGGGCCCGTACGAGCAGTACTTC. It is translated as CASSQNRGPYEQYF.

This chain links TRBV4-3 with TRBJ2-3; TRBD1 matches at 7 bases. With V trimmed by 4 bases and J by 2 bases, 9 bases remained unmatched. CDR3 size: 16 residues. Germline values: CDR1 LGHNA, CDR2 YSLEER. In DNA, the CDR3 is TGCGCCAGCAGCCGAAATTCCGGGACAGTCACAGATACGCAGTATTTT. It encodes CASSRNSGTVTDTQYF.

This clone was observed a few times. This sequence joins TRBV29-1 and TRBJ1-1, with TRBD1 matching 7 bases. The CDR3 is 14 amino acids. The germline V gene encodes CDR1 SQVTM and CDR2 ANQGSEA. V shed 3 bases and J 6 bases; nucleotides not matched to a gene: 10. Written as DNA, the CDR3 is TGCAGCGTTGATTGGAGGACAGGTGGGGCTGAAGCTTTCTTT. It is translated as CSVDWRTGGAEAFF.

This clone came up once. This chain links TRBV6-5 with TRBJ2-5; 7 bases are shared with TRBD1. V gave up 6 bases and J gave up 2 bases; unmatched junction bases: 6. CDR1 is MNHEY, CDR2 SVGAGI, per germline. The CDR3 extends over 14 amino acids. The CDR3 here is CASRRDRQQETQYF. The CDR3 DNA sequence: TGTGCCAGCAGACGGGACAGACAGCAAGAGACCCAGTACTTC.

The J gene is TRBJ1-5, the V gene TRBV6-1; D is perhaps TRBD1 (5 bases). CDR3 length: 15 residues. V was trimmed by 4 bases and J by 0 bases, leaving 10 bases between them. The germline V gene encodes CDR1 MNHNS and CDR2 SASEGT. CDR3 protein: CASSVQDNSNQPQHF. DNA of the CDR3: TGTGCCAGCAGTGTACAGGACAATAGCAATCAGCCCCAGCATTTT.

This clone was recorded a few times. The V and J genes are TRBV6-5 and TRBJ2-5; D remains unclear. Trimming pared 5 bases from V and 1 base from J, leaving 11 bases between. CDR1 and CDR2 (germline): MNHEY, SVGAGI. The CDR3 runs 14 residues. Here the CDR3 DNA reads TGTGCCAGCAGTGCGATAGCAACCCAAGAGACCCAGTACTTC. Translated, it gives CASSAIATQETQYF.

The chain combines TRBV28 with TRBJ1-1, with D uncertain. Germline V gives CDR1 MDHEN, CDR2 SYDVKM. Trimming pared 3 bases from V and 4 bases from J, leaving 3 bases between. The CDR3 loop spans 11 amino acids. The CDR3 DNA reads as TGTGCCAGCAGTTTTGCCACTGAAGCTTTCTTT. Its protein product is CASSFATEAFF. The full variable domain, rest sourced from reference TRBV28 and TRBJ1-1, is DVKVTQSSRYLVKRTGEKVFLECVQDMDHENMFWYRQDPGLGLRLIYFSYDVKMKEKGDIPEGYSVSREKKERFSLILESASTNQTSMYLCASSFATEAFFGQGTRLTVV.

This clone was recorded a few times. The chain has TRBV14 and TRBJ1-2; weak D call: TRBD1 (5 bases). The V and J ends lost 0 bases and 8 bases respectively, with 16 bases between them. Germline V CDR1 and CDR2: SGHDN, FVKESK. This CDR3 has 15 amino acids. The CDR3 region is CASSQEGPGIGGYTF. CDR3 in DNA: TGTGCCAGCAGCCAAGAGGGCCCAGGGATAGGAGGCTACACCTTC.

This rearrangement joins TRBV4-1 to TRBJ1-2, with D possibly matching TRBD1 (6 bases). There are 14 residues in the CDR3. From germline, CDR1 is MGHRA and CDR2 YSYEKL. V lost 3 bases to trimming and J lost 4 bases, with 12 bases between them. CDR3 region: CASSQGQEVYGYTF. As DNA, the CDR3 is TGCGCCAGCAGCCAGGGACAAGAAGTCTATGGCTACACCTTC.

In this sample, this clone turned up a few times. The V gene is TRBV7-2, the J gene TRBJ2-1; D remains unclear. The CDR3 extends over 15 amino acids. Trimming removed 3 bases at V and 3 bases at J, with 12 bases between. Germline V gene sequence: CDR1 SGHTA, CDR2 FQGNSA. CDR3 region: CASSFQALLYNEQFF. CDR3 bases: TGTGCCAGCAGCTTCCAGGCCTTACTCTACAATGAGCAGTTCTTC.

This clone was detected a few times. This chain uses TRBV29-1 with TRBJ1-2, with 10 nucleotides matching TRBD1. CDR3 size: 13 residues. The germline CDR1 and CDR2 sequences are SQVTM and ANQGSEA. The ends lost 4 bases at V and 3 bases at J; junction bases unmatched: 2. The CDR3 is CSVGQGADYGYTF. CDR3 coding DNA: TGCAGCGTTGGACAGGGGGCTGACTATGGCTACACCTTC.

This clone came up a few times. The chain links TRBV5-1 to TRBJ2-2; 8 nucleotides agree with TRBD2. V trimming: 0 bases; J trimming: 4 bases; junction bases outside the gene matches: 5. The CDR3 is 16 amino acids. The germline CDR1 and CDR2 sequences are SGHRS and YFSETQ. The CDR3 nucleotides are TGCGCCAGCAGCTTGGGGAGTAGCGGGATCACCGGGGAGCTGTTTTTT. Translated, it gives CASSLGSSGITGELFF.

The chain uses TRBV9 and TRBJ2-5; 13 bases align to TRBD2. V lost 3 bases, J lost 2 bases, and 1 base stayed unmatched. The germline V gene encodes CDR1 SGDLS and CDR2 YYNGEE. The CDR3 runs 15 residues. CDR3 protein: CASSEGLAGQETQYF. CDR3 nucleotide sequence: TGTGCCAGCAGCGAGGGACTAGCGGGACAAGAGACCCAGTACTTC.

This chain uses TRBV28 with TRBJ1-2; no clear D gene. This CDR3 is built from 11 residues. Per germline, CDR1 MDHEN and CDR2 SYDVKM. V was shortened by 10 bases and J by 8 bases, with 14 bases between the two germline ends. This CDR3 is CATYTGGGYTF. CDR3 bases: TGTGCCACGTACACGGGAGGCGGCTACACCTTC.

The chain has TRBV30 and TRBJ1-1; D unclear. There are 15 residues in the CDR3. The germline V gene encodes CDR1 GTSNPN and CDR2 SVGIG (reference sequence). V lost 1 base and J lost 0, with 12 bases in between. The CDR3 DNA reads as TGTGCCTGGAGTGCCCCCACTGCCCTGAACACTGAAGCTTTCTTT. It is translated as CAWSAPTALNTEAFF. Full variable domain (missing parts from reference TRBV30 and TRBJ1-1): SQTIHQWPATLVQPVGSPLSLECTVEGTSNPNLYWYRQAAGRGLQLLFYSVGIGQISSEVPQNLSASRPQDRQFILSSKKLLLSDSGFYLCAWSAPTALNTEAFFGQGTRLTVV.

The CDR3 coding sequence is TGTGCCAGCAGCTTAGATAACACCGGGGAGCTGTTTTTT. It encodes CASSLDNTGELFF. The J gene is TRBJ2-2, the V gene TRBV7-7; the D is unclear. Looked up from germline, CDR1 is SSHAT and CDR2 is FNYEAQ (reference sequence). The CDR3 length is 13 residues. V was shortened by 1 base and J by 2 bases, with 2 bases between the two germline ends.

The chain has TRBV25-1 and TRBJ2-5; TRBD2 aligns across 7 bases. The CDR3 consists of 15 residues. J was trimmed by 4 bases and V by 2 bases; bases with no gene match: 7. The germline V gene encodes CDR1 MGHDK and CDR2 SYGVNS. The CDR3 is CASSEMISGPETQYF. The CDR3 bases are TGTGCCAGCAGTGAAATGATTAGCGGGCCAGAGACCCAGTACTTC.

The rearrangement joins TRBV5-1 to TRBJ2-1, with D possibly TRBD1 on 5 matching bases. The ends were cut back, 4 bases at V and 2 bases at J, with 10 bases in the middle. Looked up from germline, CDR1 is SGHRS and CDR2 is YFSETQ. This CDR3 has 14 amino acids. The CDR3 nucleotides are TGCGCCAGCAGCCTTAGGGGAACCTACAATGAGCAGTTCTTC. Amino acid sequence: CASSLRGTYNEQFF. Looking up the rest from reference TRBV5-1 and TRBJ2-1 gives the full variable domain: KAGVTQTPRYLIKTRGQQVTLSCSPISGHRSVSWYQQTPGQGLQFLFEYFSETQRNKGNFPGRFSGRQFSNSRSEMNVSTLELGDSALYLCASSLRGTYNEQFFGPGTRLTVL.

This chain joins TRBV30 and TRBJ1-2, with D possibly matching TRBD1 (6 bases). V dropped 0 bases and J dropped 4 bases, with 15 bases sitting between them. Germline V gene data show CDR1 as GTSNPN and CDR2 as SVGIG (reference sequence). The CDR3 runs 15 residues. The CDR3 loop reads CAWSVGQRILYGYTF. Written as DNA, the CDR3 is TGTGCCTGGAGTGTCGGACAGCGCATCCTCTATGGCTACACCTTC. The full variable domain, its missing parts supplied by reference TRBV30 and TRBJ1-2, is SQTIHQWPATLVQPVGSPLSLECTVEGTSNPNLYWYRQAAGRGLQLLFYSVGIGQISSEVPQNLSASRPQDRQFILSSKKLLLSDSGFYLCAWSVGQRILYGYTFGSGTRLTVV.

V is TRBV28 and J is TRBJ2-2; no clear D. V was shortened by 6 bases and J by 4 bases, with 9 bases between the two germline ends. This CDR3 has 13 amino acids. Looked up from germline, CDR1 is MDHEN and CDR2 is SYDVKM. DNA of the CDR3: TGTGCCAGCAGCCTGGGCCCCACCGGGGAGCTGTTTTTT. The encoded protein is CASSLGPTGELFF.